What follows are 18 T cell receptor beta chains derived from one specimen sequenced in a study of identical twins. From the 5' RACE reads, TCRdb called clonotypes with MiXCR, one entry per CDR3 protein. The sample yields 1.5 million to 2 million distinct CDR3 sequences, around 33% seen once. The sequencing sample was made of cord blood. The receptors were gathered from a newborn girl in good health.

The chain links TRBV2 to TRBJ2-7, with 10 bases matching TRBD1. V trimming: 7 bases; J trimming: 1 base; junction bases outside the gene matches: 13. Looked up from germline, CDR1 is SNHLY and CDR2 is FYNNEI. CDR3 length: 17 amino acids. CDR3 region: CASTTRGRDRGSYEQYF. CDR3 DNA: TGTGCCAGCACTACTAGAGGTAGGGACAGGGGTTCCTACGAGCAGTACTTC.

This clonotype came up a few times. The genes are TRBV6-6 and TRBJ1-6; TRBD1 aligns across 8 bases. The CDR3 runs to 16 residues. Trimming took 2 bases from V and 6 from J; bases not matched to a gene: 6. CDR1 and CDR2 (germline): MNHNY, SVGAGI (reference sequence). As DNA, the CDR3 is TGTGCCAGCAGTTACCCCGGACAGGGTATTAATTCACCCCTCCACTTT. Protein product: CASSYPGQGINSPLHF.

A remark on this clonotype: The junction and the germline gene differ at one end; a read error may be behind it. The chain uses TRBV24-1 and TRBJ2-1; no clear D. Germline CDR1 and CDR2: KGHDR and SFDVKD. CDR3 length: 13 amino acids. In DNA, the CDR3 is TGTGCCACCAGTGAACCCCACAGCAATGGGCAGTTCTTC. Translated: CATSEPHSNGQFF.

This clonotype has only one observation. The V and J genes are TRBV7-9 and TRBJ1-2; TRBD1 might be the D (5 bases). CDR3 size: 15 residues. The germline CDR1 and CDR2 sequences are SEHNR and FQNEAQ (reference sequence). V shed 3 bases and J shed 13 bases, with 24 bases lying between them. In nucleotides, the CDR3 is TGTGCCAGCAGCTTCCCTTTGACAGATCTATTATATGGCACCTTC. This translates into CASSFPLTDLLYGTF.

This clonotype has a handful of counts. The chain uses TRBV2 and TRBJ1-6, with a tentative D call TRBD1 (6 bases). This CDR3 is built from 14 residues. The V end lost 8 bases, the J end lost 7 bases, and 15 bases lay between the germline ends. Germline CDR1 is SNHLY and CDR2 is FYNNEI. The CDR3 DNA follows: TGTGCCAGCTCCAGGGGCCCGCTCAATTCACCCCTCCACTTT. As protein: CASSRGPLNSPLHF.

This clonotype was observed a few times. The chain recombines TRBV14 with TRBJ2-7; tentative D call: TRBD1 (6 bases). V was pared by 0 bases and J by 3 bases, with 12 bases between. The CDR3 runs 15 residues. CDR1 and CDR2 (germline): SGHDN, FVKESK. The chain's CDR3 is CASSQDLGANYEQYF. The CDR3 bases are TGTGCCAGCAGCCAAGATCTGGGGGCGAACTACGAGCAGTACTTC.

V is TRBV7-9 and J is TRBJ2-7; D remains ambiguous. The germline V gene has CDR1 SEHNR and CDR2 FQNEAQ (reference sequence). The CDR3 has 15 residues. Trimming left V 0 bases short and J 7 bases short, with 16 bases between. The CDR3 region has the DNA TGTGCCAGCAGCTTAGCGCCGCGGTCCCACAATGAGCAGTACTTC. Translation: CASSLAPRSHNEQYF. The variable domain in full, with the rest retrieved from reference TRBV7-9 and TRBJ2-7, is DTGVSQNPRHKITKRGQNVTFRCDPISEHNRLYWYRQTLGQGPEFLTYFQNEAQLEKSRLLSDRFSAERPKGSFSTLEIQRTEQGDSAMYLCASSLAPRSHNEQYFGPGTRLTVT.

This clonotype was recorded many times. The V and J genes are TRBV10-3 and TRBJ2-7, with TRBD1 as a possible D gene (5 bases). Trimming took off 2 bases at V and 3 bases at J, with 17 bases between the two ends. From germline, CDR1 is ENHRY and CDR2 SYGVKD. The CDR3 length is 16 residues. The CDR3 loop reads CAISEPKGLQGYEQYF. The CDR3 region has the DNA TGTGCCATCAGTGAGCCGAAGGGGCTTCAGGGCTACGAGCAGTACTTC.

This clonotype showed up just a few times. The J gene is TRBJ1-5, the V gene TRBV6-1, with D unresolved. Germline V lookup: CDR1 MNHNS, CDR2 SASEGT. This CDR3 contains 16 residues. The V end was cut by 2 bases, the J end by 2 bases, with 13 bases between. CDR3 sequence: CASSEQRVLGNQPQHF. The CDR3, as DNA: TGTGCCAGCAGTGAACAGAGGGTTTTGGGCAATCAGCCCCAGCATTTT.

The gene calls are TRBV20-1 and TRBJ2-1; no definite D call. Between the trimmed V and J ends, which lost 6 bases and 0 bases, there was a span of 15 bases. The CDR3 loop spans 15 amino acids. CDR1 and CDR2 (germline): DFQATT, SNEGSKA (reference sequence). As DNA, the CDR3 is TGCAGTGCCCCAAATTGGGCGAGCTCCTACAATGAGCAGTTCTTC. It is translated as CSAPNWASSYNEQFF.

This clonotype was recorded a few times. CDR3 residues: CASSQVLAGVAYNEQFF. The CDR3 DNA reads TGCGCCAGCAGCCAAGTTCTAGCGGGAGTTGCGTACAATGAGCAGTTCTTC. The chain is built from TRBV4-1 and TRBJ2-1; 10 nucleotides line up with TRBD2. The CDR3 contains 17 residues. The trim removed 1 base at V and 4 bases at J, leaving 7 bases unmatched. CDR1 and CDR2 (germline): MGHRA, YSYEKL.

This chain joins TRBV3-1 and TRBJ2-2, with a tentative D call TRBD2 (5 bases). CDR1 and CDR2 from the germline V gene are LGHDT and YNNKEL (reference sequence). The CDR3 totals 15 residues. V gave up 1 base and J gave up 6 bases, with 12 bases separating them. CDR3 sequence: CASSQGRTGAGELFF. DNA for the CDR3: TGTGCCAGCAGCCAAGGCAGGACTGGGGCCGGGGAGCTGTTTTTT.

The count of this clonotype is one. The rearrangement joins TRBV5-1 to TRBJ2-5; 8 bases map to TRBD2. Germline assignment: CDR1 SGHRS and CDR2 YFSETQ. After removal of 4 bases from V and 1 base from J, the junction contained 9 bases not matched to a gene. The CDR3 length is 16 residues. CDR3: CASSPQTSDLQETQYF. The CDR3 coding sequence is TGCGCCAGCAGCCCCCAGACTAGCGACCTCCAAGAGACCCAGTACTTC.

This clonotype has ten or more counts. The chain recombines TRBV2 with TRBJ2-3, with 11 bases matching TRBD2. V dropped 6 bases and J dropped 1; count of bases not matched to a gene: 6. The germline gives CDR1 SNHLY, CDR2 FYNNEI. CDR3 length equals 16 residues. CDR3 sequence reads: CASRPLAGGGTDTQYF. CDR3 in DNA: TGTGCCAGCAGGCCTCTAGCGGGGGGAGGCACAGATACGCAGTATTTT.

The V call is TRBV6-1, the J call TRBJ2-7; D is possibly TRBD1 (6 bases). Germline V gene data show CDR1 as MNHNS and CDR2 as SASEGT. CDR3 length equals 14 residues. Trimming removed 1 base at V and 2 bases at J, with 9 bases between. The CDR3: CASSEGGQPYEQYF. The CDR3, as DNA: TGTGCCAGCAGTGAAGGGGGGCAGCCCTACGAGCAGTACTTC.

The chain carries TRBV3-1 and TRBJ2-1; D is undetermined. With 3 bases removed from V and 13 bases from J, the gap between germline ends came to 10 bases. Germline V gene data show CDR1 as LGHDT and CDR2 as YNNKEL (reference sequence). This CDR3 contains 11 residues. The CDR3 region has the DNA TGTGCCAGCAGCCACAGAGAGACCCAGTTCTTC. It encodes CASSHRETQFF.

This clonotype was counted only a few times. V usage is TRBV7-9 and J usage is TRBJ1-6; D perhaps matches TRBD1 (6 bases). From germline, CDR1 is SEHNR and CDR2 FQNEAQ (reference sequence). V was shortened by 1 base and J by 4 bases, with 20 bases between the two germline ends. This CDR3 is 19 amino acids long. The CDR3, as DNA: TGTGCCAGCAGCTTAGAACCGGGGCGGAGGACAGCATATAATTCACCCCTCCACTTT. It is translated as CASSLEPGRRTAYNSPLHF. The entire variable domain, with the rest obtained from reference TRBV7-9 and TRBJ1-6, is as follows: DTGVSQNPRHKITKRGQNVTFRCDPISEHNRLYWYRQTLGQGPEFLTYFQNEAQLEKSRLLSDRFSAERPKGSFSTLEIQRTEQGDSAMYLCASSLEPGRRTAYNSPLHFGNGTRLTVT.

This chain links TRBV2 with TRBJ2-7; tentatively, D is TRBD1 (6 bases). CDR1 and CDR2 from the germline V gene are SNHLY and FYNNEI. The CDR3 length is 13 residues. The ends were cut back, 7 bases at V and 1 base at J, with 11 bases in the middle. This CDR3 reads CASNPDRSYEQYF. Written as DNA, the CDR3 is TGTGCCAGCAATCCGGACAGATCCTACGAGCAGTACTTC.